Listed below are T cell receptor beta chains from one sample, sequenced in a study of immune evolution from preneoplasia to lung adenocarcinoma. The data were produced by immunoSEQ multiplex PCR, yet TCRdb's version contains in-frame clones alone and is incomplete. Among 1,500 to 2,000 clones listed, roughly 74% were seen once. The sequenced material came from FFPE atypical adenomatous hyperplasia tissue from the lung. The receptors come from a person aged 65 to 85 with lung adenocarcinoma. CDR3s include the opening cysteine and the closing phenylalanine or tryptophan.

>TRBJ2-3|TRBV6-6
CASRTSGREGWYF
>TRBJ2-3|TRBV7-3
CASSFRTGVTDTQYF
>TRBJ2-2|TRBV5-1
CASSPIPSGRETGELFF
>TRBJ2-7|TRBV6-5
CASRSDRASYEQYF
>TRBJ2-1|TRBV6-1
CASSDDTSSSYNEQFF
>TRBJ2-2|TRBV7-2
CASRPPGLERVGELFF
>TRBJ1-2|TRBV7-9
CASSPGQQALYGYTF
>TRBJ2-3|TRBV30
CAWGENSDTQYF
>TRBJ2-2|TRBV30
CAWSPTTAYTGELFF
>TRBJ1-1|TRBV30
CAWKLMGGVNTEAFF
>TRBJ2-3|TRBV18
CASSPPSRPDTQYF
>TRBJ2-3|TRBV5-1
CASSLEVRDTQYF
>TRBJ2-1|TRBV7-3
CASSLAQDNEQFF
>TRBJ2-1|TRBV4-2
CASSQDRGLADVVYNEQFF
>TRBJ2-4|TRBV7-2
CASSFLIGKNIQYF
>TRBJ2-3|TRBV7-9
CASSPRKQGRDTQYF
>TRBJ1-5|TRBV6-5
CASSYSSGEDQPQHF
>TRBJ2-7|TRBV7-3
CASSLSGQEQYF
>TRBJ2-7|TRBV15
CATSEGQGMYEQYF
>TRBJ1-1|TRBV2
CASSALGLRNTEAFF
>TRBJ1-4|TRBV5-1
CASSFGQGYEKLFF
>TRBJ2-3|TRBV29-1
CSVAEGFGASGGTDTQYF
>TRBJ2-1|TRBV28
CASSMKGARRPGDEQFF
>TRBJ2-3|TRBV5-1
CASSLSLSAGTQYF
>TRBJ2-3|TRBV6-5
CASSQGAGGPYTQYF
>TRBJ2-3|TRBV5-1
CASSHNVGLTDTQYF
>TRBJ2-3|TRBV7-7
CASSSGLSSDTQYF
>TRBJ1-1|TRBV6-5
CASSYGEGFTEAFF
>TRBJ2-7|TRBV18
CASSRQGTGSSYEQYF
>TRBJ2-7|TRBV7-2
CASSLGGSKDYEQYF
>TRBJ2-5|TRBV14
CASSQDRVMIYF
>TRBJ2-4|TRBV11-3
CASSLFVGGSIQYF
>TRBJ2-2|TRBV7-2
CASSLATGGTGELFF